This TCR beta chain appears in the sequencing data of a study of T cell responses to AZD1222 COVID-19 vaccine. Generated by immunoSEQ multiplex PCR, the TCRdb table keeps only in-frame clones and is missing some. There are approximately 150,000 clones in the sample; 89% occur only once, and about 5% lies in the top ten. The V segment lost 4 bases and the J segment 7 bases; nucleotides outside the gene matches: 8. Germline CDR1 reads SGHKS; CDR2 reads YYEKEE (reference sequence). This CDR3 region has 15 residues. The receptor comes from an adult in good health. The rearrangement links TRBV5-5 to TRBJ1-6; 7 bases line up with TRBD1. Sequencing used peripheral blood, obtained on day 0 of AZD1222 vaccination. The CDR3 bases are TGTGCCAGCAGCCAGGGGACAGCTAGGAATTCACCCCTCCACTTT. As protein: CASSQGTARNSPLHF. The full variable domain, its missing parts supplied by reference TRBV5-5 and TRBJ1-6, is DAGVTQSPTHLIKTRGQQVTLRCSPISGHKSVSWYQQVLGQGPQFIFQYYEKEERGRGNFPDRFSARQFPNYSSELNVNALLLGDSALYLCASSQGTARNSPLHFGNGTRLTVT.